This record concerns one TCR beta chain sequence. Its antigen is currently unknown. One entry per CDR3 protein results from TCRdb running MiXCR on the 5' RACE reads. The sample includes 90,000 to 130,000 distinct CDR3 sequences, about a sixth of them seen just once. These data are taken from a study of T-cell memory formation after mild COVID-19. For the study at large: TCR clusters were mostly donor specific. Study-wide findings and caveats: In pre-infection memory, a portion of responding clones appeared, which suggested that cross-reactive memory joined. CD4+ contracting clones were mainly CM and EM; CD8+ ones, EMRA.

The J segment lost 5 bases and the V segment lost 6 bases, leaving 5 bases of the junction unmatched. The CDR3 has 13 residues. Looked up from germline, CDR1 is MGHDK and CDR2 is SYGVNS. Sequencing was carried out using PBMCs or a T cell subset sorted from them (not recorded which). The rearrangement uses TRBV25-1 and TRBJ2-5; 8 bases are a match to TRBD2. This receptor was obtained from a man in his late teens or twenties who had mild COVID-19 (a few samples of this study predate the infection). Cell type and time point are not known. CDR3 nucleotide sequence: TGTGCCAGCAGAAATAGCGGGGCCGAGACCCAGTACTTC. This sequence encodes CASRNSGAETQYF.